This T cell receptor (beta chain) originates from a study of cytomegalovirus exposure and HLA in healthy donors (dated by TCRdb to the late 2010s). Regarding the research as a whole: In an earlier analysis of about 560 of the donors, roughly 300 Gb of sequence data and 100 million or so unique TCR beta sequences from about 179 million T cells were reported. Typing coverage differed by locus: A, B, C, DRB1 and DQB1 were typed in about 629-640 donors, DQA1 in 500 to 550, DPA1 in 600 to 610, and DPB1 in 400 to 480. Among roughly 370 genotyped donors of the cohort, an average of about 240,000 unique TCR beta nucleotide sequences were sequenced per donor, roughly a sixth of them non-productive. Alongside the repertoire data, information on donor age, sex, ethnicity and CMV serostatus was compiled. Of the roughly 400 genotyped donors, about 80% fell in the genetic ancestry cluster associated with self-reported Caucasian donors. In a later genetic analysis, genome-wide SNP genotypes for about 60% of the 666 donors were used, and that subset was treated as a discovery cohort. To predict cytomegalovirus infection status, the study brought together high-throughput TCR immunosequencing, statistical association of individual TCRs with disease status, and machine learning. The study was designed to test whether signatures of past pathogen exposure could be identified by cataloging public T cell receptors. Approximately 310 gigabases of sequencing data and 70 million to 95 million unique TCR sequences made up an early release that covered several hundred HLA-typed donors. In an earlier analysis of 587 of the donors, high-throughput TCR beta sequencing was used to judge whether each TCR beta V gene segment behaved as functional or pseudogenic. The study used immunosequencing to profile the T cell repertoires of approximately 690 subjects and linked those repertoires to cytomegalovirus serostatus. Rather than drawing on any new phenotypic data, the later analysis identified candidate immune exposures from TCR beta sequences and the way those sequences occurred across donors. Class I and class II HLA loci were covered by the typing at four-digit resolution. Along with the approximately 670-subject first cohort, a separate validation cohort of over 90 different subjects was used. A later analysis re-analyzed previously published TCR beta repertoires from 666 donors and added high-resolution HLA genotyping to study TCR occurrence patterns. Every repertoire in the discovery cohort had been generated on one and the same sequencing platform. Roughly 5 DR-DQ haplotypes were handled as single units for association and clustering because linkage in the cohort was strong.

Points the paper makes about the study in general: In both the original and validation cohorts, the classifier was reported to diagnose cytomegalovirus status with high specificity and sensitivity. Assigning TCR associations to individual alleles was difficult when HLA alleles, especially DR and DQ, strongly co-occurred. A further reported finding was that TCR beta sequences accurately predicted the HLA-A and HLA-B alleles for most subjects in the first cohort. Over 15 rarely observed V segments, including chromosome 9 orphons, were excluded from the earlier analysis of almost 600 of the donors because counts were too low. Sequencing depth was assumed to be roughly uniform across donors in the presence/absence analyses, though that assumption may not hold. At a false discovery rate of 0.05, a later analysis linked around 15,000 TCR beta sequences to specific HLA alleles. The 87-base-pair reads could not distinguish some IMGT-functional V segments, including TRBV6-2 and TRBV6-3, so those segments were excluded. In a later analysis, TCR association rates were found to vary across HLA loci, with the most associated TCRs seen for DRB1 alleles and the fewest for HLA-C alleles. In a later analysis, several top co-occurrence clusters were reported to appear linked to parvovirus B19, influenza, CMV and Epstein-Barr virus. For the cohort, immune exposure information was limited to CMV serostatus. In vitro tests confirmed that a few of the cytomegalovirus-associated TCR beta chains recognize cytomegalovirus antigens. Most TCR sequences were observed very rarely across donors, whereas some public TCRs were present in many individuals. A later genetic analysis reported fewer N-insertions in productive TCRs among donors in an Asian-associated ancestry cluster than the roughly 700-donor mean. V-gene and J-gene trimming of TCR beta chains was associated with a missense DCLRE1C variant in a later genetic analysis, and the association was replicated in an independent cohort. In an earlier analysis of 450 to 750 of the donors, most TCR beta V segments appeared in productive rearrangements about 87% or about 30% of the time, broadly matching IMGT annotations. Correlated functional status among segregating V segments might be attributable to linkage disequilibrium, but an unknown experimental factor could not be ruled out. A cluster of highly shared sequence variants was judged likely to represent a technical artifact of the sequencing pipeline. This cohort had only TCR beta chains sequenced, and the lack of alpha or paired-chain data limited which features could be detected. Because HLA typing was unavailable for some donors at each locus, only the typed subset was used in association tests. Most CMV-associated TCR beta chains appeared to be HLA-restricted in a later analysis, and the HLA associations seemed to be driven largely by CMV exposure. In the study, 164 TCR beta chains were listed as associated with cytomegalovirus. It was suggested by the authors that the approach could potentially be generalized to other disease states and immunological phenotypes. In a later analysis, HLA-associated TCR beta chains showed more clonal expansion and lower generation probabilities than non-associated chains that were equally common.

The cohort comprised hundreds of healthy bone marrow donors. Cohort members were all nominally healthy when sampled, although unrecorded immune exposures were likely present. The donor was CMV seronegative and was included in the group of hundreds of seronegative cohort members. A peripheral blood sample was provided by each donor, and peripheral blood mononuclear cells were used for TCR beta sequencing. The Qiagen DNeasy Blood Extraction Kit was used to extract genomic DNA from the blood cell samples. Taken from cysteine to phenylalanine, the CDR3 has 14 residues. The read is trimmed to its CDR3 DNA, 42 bases read in frame from base 1. CDR1 and CDR2, looked up from the germline V gene (reference sequence), are LNHDA and SQIVND. From V the trimming removes 7 bases and from J it removes 11 bases, while the gene matches leave 16 bases of the junction unaccounted for. This clone was detected a few times. Its binding antigen is unknown. No base-level quality is on record; no much larger clone is a single base apart.

The library relied on the immunoSEQ multiplex PCR assay. The multiplex PCR relied on a mix of 60 forward primers for TCR Vbeta segments and 13 reverse primers for TCR Jbeta segments. The CDR3 region of rearranged TCR beta genes was amplified from genomic DNA with a multiplex PCR assay. On the Illumina HiSeq System, the amplified TCR beta libraries were sequenced as 87-base-pair reads. For the original study's pipeline: A later analysis counted approximately 74 million unique TCR beta chains across the 666 repertoires, and around 9.9 million of these chains were shared by at least two donors. Raw reads were error-corrected and collapsed into unique sequences by a nearest-neighbor algorithm in which closely related sequences were merged to remove PCR and sequencing errors. CDR3 sequences were aligned to IMGT reference sequences to assign V, D and J gene segments. Each retained sequence needed at least a six-nucleotide match to both a V gene segment and a J gene segment. Rearrangements were called productive when the CDR3 lacked stop codons and stayed in frame with V and J; all others were non-productive. Following IMGT convention, CDR3 was defined as the stretch from the second conserved V-encoded cysteine up to the conserved J-encoded phenylalanine. The earlier analysis of about 610 of the donors excluded sequences that lacked an unambiguous match to a single V gene segment. An earlier analysis of a few hundred of the donors called V segments functional above 56.7% productive rearrangements and segregating when the between-donor standard deviation exceeded 5%. A statistical classification framework was built for diagnosing cytomegalovirus status from the catalog of TCR beta chain sequences. In a later analysis, V and J genes were assigned by comparing TCR nucleotide sequences against IMGT/GENE-DB human TR gene sequences. A later analysis assigned CDR3 sequences and most-parsimonious VDJ recombination scenarios with the TCRdist pipeline. A later analysis defined each TCR beta chain by its CDR3 amino acid sequence plus V-gene family, and excluded reads lacking a unique V-gene family. A later analysis removed 500 to 600 highly shared, low-generation-probability nucleotide sequences to deal with suspected cross-contamination and a sequencing artifact. For each public chain, a later analysis derived a clonal expansion index from normalized ranks of inferred template counts within each repertoire. In a later analysis, generation probabilities were computed with a VDJ recombination model fitted to out-of-frame rearrangements, and the resulting probabilities were checked against IGoR. In a later analysis, TCR-TCR, TCR-HLA and TCR-CMV co-occurrence was scored with hypergeometric tests, and a repertoire-size bias correction was applied to TCR pairs. In a later analysis, false discovery rates were estimated by permuting HLA or CMV assignments 20 times. A later analysis grouped co-occurring TCRs with DBSCAN, adding TCRdist sequence similarity when clustering within HLA-allele-positive subsets. Co-occurrence clustering excluded repertoires with fewer than 30,000 or more than 120,000 public chains, plus five with anomalous nucleotide sharing. TCRdb limited this immuneACCESS table to in-frame rearrangements with V and J called. A share of clones is missing; checked studies link under half to unresolved V genes, and the rest is unexplained. V and J calls and clone size come straight from that table; D and trimming were deduced from the DNA. This sample is represented by 170,000 or so clones; 84% of them were singletons. The top ten clonotypes cover about 0.37% of the sample.

Material for sequencing was PBMCs. This sequence originates from a boy between 2 and 15 years old in good health and CMV-seronegative. The sequence joins TRBV19 to TRBJ1-1; a stretch of 7 junction bases matches TRBD1. The CDR3 here reads CASKRTGTLAGAFF. At the DNA level, the sequence is TGTGCCAGTAAAAGGACAGGAACCCTGGCTGGGGCTTTCTTT.